The present T cell receptor (beta chain) was sequenced within a study of T cells after yellow fever vaccination. The CDR3 runs to 13 residues. The V end lost 4 bases, the J end lost 12 bases, and 15 bases lay between the germline ends. Germline assignment: CDR1 LGHNA and CDR2 YNFKEQ. UMIs and a universal primer site were added when TCR cDNA was made by 5'RACE template switching. MiXCR, applied by TCRdb to the 5' RACE reads, yields one record per CDR3 protein. The table shows some 320,000 distinct CDR3 sequences, with roughly 10% occurring only once. The sequence was collected from a young man who received the YFV17D yellow fever vaccine. Sequences were derived from CD4+ T cells sorted from PBMCs, sampled 45 days after the yellow fever booster vaccination. The rearrangement uses TRBV4-2 and TRBJ2-2, with D maybe TRBD2 (5 bases). DNA of the CDR3: TGTGCCAGCAGCCCCGAATCAGGACTGAAGCTGTTTTTT. Its protein is CASSPESGLKLFF.